This T cell receptor beta chain was captured by sequencing in a study of CD8 T cells in Susac syndrome. For the study at large: When blood was drawn, patients with Susac syndrome were on intravenous immunoglobulin alone, on corticosteroids, or therapy-naive.

Reverse transcription of about 0.5 to 1 ug RNA was carried out with random hexamers. The authors amplified TCR beta CDR3 across 54 Vbeta and 13 Jbeta using immunoSEQ multiplex PCR. TCRdb passed the immunoSEQ multiplex PCR reads through MiXCR, listing each CDR3 protein once. This table has more than 150,000 distinct CDR3 sequences, 90% to 96% appearing once. Trimming removed 6 bases at V and 3 bases at J, with 15 bases between. The CDR3 extends over 15 amino acids. Germline CDR1 reads SNHLY; CDR2 reads FYNNEI. CD8+ and CD4+ T cells taken from blood had their TCR beta sequenced. Purification of the CD8+ and CD4+ T cells relied on negative isolation, and TEMRA cells underwent FACS enrichment.

What was sequenced was CD4+ T cells from PBMCs. V and J are TRBV2 and TRBJ2-1; the D gene is possibly TRBD2 (6 bases). The TCR sequence derives from a human donor with Susac syndrome. CDR3 coding DNA: TGTGCCAGCAGCGGGGAGGCCCGAATCTACAATGAGCAGTTCTTC. It specifies CASSGEARIYNEQFF.